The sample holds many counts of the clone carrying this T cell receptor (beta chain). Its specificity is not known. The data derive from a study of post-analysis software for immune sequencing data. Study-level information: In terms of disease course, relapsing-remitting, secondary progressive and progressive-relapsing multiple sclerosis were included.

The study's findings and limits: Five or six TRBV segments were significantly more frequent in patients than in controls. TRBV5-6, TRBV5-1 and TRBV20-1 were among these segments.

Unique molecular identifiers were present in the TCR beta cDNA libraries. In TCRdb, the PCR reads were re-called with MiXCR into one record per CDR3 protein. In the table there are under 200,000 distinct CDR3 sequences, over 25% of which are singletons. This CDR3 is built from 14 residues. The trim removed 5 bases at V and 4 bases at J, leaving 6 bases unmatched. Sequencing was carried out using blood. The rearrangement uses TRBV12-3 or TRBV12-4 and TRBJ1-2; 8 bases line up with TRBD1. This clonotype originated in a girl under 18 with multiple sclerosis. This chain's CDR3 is CASSRTGGIYGYTF. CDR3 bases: TGTGCCAGCAGTCGAACAGGGGGGATCTATGGCTACACCTTC.